This T cell receptor (beta chain) was observed in a study of blood T cells in healthy people across ages. No fewer than 5.5 micrograms of total RNA were isolated from every sample. Primers used in a second PCR of about 6 to 12 cycles were a sample-barcoded 5' primer and a J-beta primer mix. TCRdb processed the 5' RACE reads anew with MiXCR; each CDR3 protein has one entry. Of about 730,000 distinct CDR3 sequences listed, around 46% are singletons. Trimming took off 0 bases at V and 2 bases at J, with 13 bases between the two ends. Germline CDR1 is SGHAT and CDR2 is FQNNGV. The CDR3 extends over 16 amino acids.

The specimen sequenced was blood. V and J are TRBV11-2 and TRBJ2-5; D may match TRBD1 or TRBD2 (5 bases each). This receptor was taken from a woman aged 55 to 70 in good health. CDR3 sequence reads: CASSLERGDVQETQYF. CDR3 DNA: TGTGCCAGCAGCTTAGAGAGGGGAGACGTACAAGAGACCCAGTACTTC.